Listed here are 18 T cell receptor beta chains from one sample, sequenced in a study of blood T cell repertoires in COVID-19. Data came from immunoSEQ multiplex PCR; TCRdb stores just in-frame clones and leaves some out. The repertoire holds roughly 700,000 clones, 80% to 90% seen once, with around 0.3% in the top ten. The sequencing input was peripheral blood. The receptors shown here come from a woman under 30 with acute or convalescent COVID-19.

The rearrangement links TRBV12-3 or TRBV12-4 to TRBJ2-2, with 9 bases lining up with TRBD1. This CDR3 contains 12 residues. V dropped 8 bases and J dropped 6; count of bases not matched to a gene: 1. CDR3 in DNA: TGTGCCAGCGGACAGGGGCCCGGGGAGCTGTTTTTT. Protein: CASGQGPGELFF.

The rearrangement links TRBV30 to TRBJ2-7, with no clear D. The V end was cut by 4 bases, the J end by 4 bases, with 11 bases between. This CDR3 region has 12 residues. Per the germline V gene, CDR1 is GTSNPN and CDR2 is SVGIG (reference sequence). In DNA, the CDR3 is TGTGCCTGGACTACGAGAACGTACGAGCAGTACTTC. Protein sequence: CAWTTRTYEQYF.

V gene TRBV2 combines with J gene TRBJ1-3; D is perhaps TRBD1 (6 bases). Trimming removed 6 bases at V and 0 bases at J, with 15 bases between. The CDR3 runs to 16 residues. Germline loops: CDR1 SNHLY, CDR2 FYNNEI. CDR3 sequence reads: CASRNQGIRSGNTIYF. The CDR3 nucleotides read TGTGCCAGCAGGAACCAGGGGATTCGCTCTGGAAACACCATATATTTT. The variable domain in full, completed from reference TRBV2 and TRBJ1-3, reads EPEVTQTPSHQVTQMGQEVILRCVPISNHLYFYWYRQILGQKVEFLVSFYNNEISEKSEIFDDQFSVERPDGSNFTLKIRSTKLEDSAMYFCASRNQGIRSGNTIYFGEGSWLTVV.

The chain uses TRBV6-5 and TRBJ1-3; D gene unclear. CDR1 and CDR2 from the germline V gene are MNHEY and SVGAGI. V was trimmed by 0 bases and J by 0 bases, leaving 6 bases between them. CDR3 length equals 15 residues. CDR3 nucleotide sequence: TGTGCCAGCAGTTACTCGGAGAGCTCTGGAAACACCATATATTTT. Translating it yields CASSYSESSGNTIYF.

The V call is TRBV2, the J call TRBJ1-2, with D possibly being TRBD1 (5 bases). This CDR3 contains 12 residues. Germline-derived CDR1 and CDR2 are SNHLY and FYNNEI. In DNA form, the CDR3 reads TGTGGATTGGACAAATCCAACTATGGCTACACCTTC. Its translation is CGLDKSNYGYTF.

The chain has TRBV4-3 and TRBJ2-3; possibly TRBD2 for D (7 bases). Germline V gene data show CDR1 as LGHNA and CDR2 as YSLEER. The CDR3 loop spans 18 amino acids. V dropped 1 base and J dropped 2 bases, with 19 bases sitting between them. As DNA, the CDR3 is TGCGCCAGCAGCCAAGTTGGGGGGGGGCACGCCTCCACAGATACGCAGTATTTT. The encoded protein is CASSQVGGGHASTDTQYF.

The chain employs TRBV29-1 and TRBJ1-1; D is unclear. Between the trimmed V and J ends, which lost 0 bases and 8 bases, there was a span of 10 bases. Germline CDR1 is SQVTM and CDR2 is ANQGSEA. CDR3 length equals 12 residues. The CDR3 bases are TGCAGCGTTGAAGATTTGCGGGTGGAAGCTTTCTTT. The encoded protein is CSVEDLRVEAFF.

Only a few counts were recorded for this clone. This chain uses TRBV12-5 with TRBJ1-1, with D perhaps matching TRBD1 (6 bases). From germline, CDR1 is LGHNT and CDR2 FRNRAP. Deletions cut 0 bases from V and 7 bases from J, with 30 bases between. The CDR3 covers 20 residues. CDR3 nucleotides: TGTGCTAGTGGTTTGGTACTGTCGAGGCTGGGCCAGGGGCCCAAAATTGAAGCTTTCTTT. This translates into CASGLVLSRLGQGPKIEAFF.

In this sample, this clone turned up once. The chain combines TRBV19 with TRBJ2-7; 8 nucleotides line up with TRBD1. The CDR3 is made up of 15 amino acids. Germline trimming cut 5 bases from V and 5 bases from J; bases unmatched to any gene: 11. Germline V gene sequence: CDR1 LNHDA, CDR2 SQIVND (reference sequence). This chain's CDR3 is CASSWTQGATHEQYF. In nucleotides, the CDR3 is TGTGCCAGTAGTTGGACTCAGGGGGCGACCCACGAGCAGTACTTC.

The CDR3 region is CASSWARNNSPLHF. Written as DNA, the CDR3 is TGTGCCAGCAGTTGGGCAAGAAATAATTCACCCCTCCACTTT. The chain is built from TRBV27 and TRBJ1-6, with unresolved D. Germline V CDR1 and CDR2: MNHEY, SMNVEV (reference sequence). The CDR3 runs to 14 residues. V shed 4 bases and J shed 5 bases, with 9 bases lying between them.

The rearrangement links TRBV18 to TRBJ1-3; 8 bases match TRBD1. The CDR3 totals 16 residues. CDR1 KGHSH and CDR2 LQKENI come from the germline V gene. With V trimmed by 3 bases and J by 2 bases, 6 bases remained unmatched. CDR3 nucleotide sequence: TGTGCCAGCTCACCGATTGACAGGGGAGCTGGAAACACCATATATTTT. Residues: CASSPIDRGAGNTIYF.

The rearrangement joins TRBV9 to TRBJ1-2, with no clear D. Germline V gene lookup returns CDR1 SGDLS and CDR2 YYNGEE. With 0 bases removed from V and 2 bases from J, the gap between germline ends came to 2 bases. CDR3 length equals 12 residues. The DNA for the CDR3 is TGTGCCAGCAGCGTAGTAAACTATGGCTACACCTTC. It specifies CASSVVNYGYTF.

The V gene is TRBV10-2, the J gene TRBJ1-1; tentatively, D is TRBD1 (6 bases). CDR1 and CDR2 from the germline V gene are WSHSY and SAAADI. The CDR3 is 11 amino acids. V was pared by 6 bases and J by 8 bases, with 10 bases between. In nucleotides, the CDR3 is TGCGCCAGCAGGACCGGGACAGAAGCTTTCTTT. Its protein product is CASRTGTEAFF.

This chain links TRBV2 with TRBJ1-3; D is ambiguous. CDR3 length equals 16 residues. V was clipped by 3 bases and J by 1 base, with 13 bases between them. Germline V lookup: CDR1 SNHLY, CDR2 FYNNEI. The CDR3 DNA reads TGTGCCAGCAGTGAGGTACAGCCAAATTCTGGAAACACCATATATTTT. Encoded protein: CASSEVQPNSGNTIYF.

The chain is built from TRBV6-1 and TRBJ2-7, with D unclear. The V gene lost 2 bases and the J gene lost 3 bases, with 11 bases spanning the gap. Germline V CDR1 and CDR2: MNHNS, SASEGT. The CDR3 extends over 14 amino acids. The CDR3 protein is CASSESRGYYEQYF. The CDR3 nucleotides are TGTGCCAGCAGTGAATCCCGCGGATACTACGAGCAGTACTTC.

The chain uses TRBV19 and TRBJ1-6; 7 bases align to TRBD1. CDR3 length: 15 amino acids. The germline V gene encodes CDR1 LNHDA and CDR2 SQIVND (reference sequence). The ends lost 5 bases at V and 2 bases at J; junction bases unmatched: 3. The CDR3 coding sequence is TGTGCCAGTAGTCTGACAGGGACCTATAATTCACCCCTCCACTTT. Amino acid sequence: CASSLTGTYNSPLHF.

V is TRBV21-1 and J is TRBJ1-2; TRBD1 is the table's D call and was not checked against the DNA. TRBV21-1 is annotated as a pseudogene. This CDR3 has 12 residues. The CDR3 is CASSAQGYGYTF. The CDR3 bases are TGTGCCAGCAGCGCCCAGGGGTATGGCTACACCTTC.

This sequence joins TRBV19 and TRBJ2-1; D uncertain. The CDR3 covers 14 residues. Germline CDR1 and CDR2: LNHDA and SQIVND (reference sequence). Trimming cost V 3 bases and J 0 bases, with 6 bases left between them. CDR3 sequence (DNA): TGTGCCAGTAGTATGGTCAGCTCCTACAATGAGCAGTTCTTC. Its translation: CASSMVSSYNEQFF.